This entry lists 3 T cell receptor beta chains sequenced from one sample in a study of T-cell reconstitution after alpha-beta-depleted transplantation in children. A TCRbeta library incorporating unique molecular identifiers was prepared. MiXCR, run by TCRdb on the PCR reads, gives a single entry per CDR3 protein. Of roughly 200,000 distinct CDR3 sequences listed, about 6.4% are singletons. The source material was PBMCs from the stem cell graft donor, sampled from the stem cell graft. The receptors originated from a human donor who donated a stem cell graft to a child with Wiskott-Aldrich syndrome.

In this sample, this clonotype turned up many times. This CDR3 reads CSASASGTGVNQPQHF. CDR3 sequence (DNA): TGCAGTGCTAGTGCATCCGGGACAGGGGTCAATCAGCCCCAGCATTTT. This rearrangement joins TRBV20-1 to TRBJ1-5, with 10 bases matching TRBD1. Unmatched junction bases numbered 8, after V lost 3 bases and J lost 3 bases. CDR3 length equals 16 residues. Germline V gives CDR1 DFQATT, CDR2 SNEGSKA (reference sequence).

This clonotype was detected many times. J is TRBJ2-7 and V is TRBV20-1; 8 bases line up with TRBD2. From germline, CDR1 is DFQATT and CDR2 SNEGSKA (reference sequence). Trimming took 0 bases from V and 2 from J; bases not matched to a gene: 9. CDR3 size: 16 residues. CDR3 sequence reads: CSARDIAGNNPYEQYF. The DNA for the CDR3 is TGCAGTGCTAGAGATATAGCGGGGAATAACCCCTACGAGCAGTACTTC.

The sample holds many counts of this clonotype. V and J are TRBV5-1 and TRBJ2-7, with D hard to call. The CDR3 is made up of 14 amino acids. Germline V gene data show CDR1 as SGHRS and CDR2 as YFSETQ. V lost 0 bases and J lost 0, with 7 bases in between. In nucleotides, the CDR3 is TGCGCCAGCAGCTTGGAATACAGCTCCTACGAGCAGTACTTC. This translates into CASSLEYSSYEQYF.